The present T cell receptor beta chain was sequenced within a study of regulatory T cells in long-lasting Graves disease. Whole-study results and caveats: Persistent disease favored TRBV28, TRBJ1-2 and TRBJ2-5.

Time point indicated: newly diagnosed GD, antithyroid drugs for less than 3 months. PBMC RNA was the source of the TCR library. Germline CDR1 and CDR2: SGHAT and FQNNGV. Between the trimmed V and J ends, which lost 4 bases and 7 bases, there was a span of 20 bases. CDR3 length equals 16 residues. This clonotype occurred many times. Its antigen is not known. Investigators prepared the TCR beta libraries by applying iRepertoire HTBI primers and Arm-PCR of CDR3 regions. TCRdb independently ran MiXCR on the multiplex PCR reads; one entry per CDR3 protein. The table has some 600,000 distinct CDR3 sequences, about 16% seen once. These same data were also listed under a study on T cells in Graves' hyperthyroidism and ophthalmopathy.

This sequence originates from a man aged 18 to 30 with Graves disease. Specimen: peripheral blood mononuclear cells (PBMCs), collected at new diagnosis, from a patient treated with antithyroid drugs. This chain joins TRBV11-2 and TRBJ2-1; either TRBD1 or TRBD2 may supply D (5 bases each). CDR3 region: CASSSYTGRTRNEQFF. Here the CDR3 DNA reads TGTGCCAGCAGCTCGTATACGGGACGGACGAGGAATGAGCAGTTCTTC.